This T cell receptor (beta chain) emerged from a study of T-cell reconstitution after alpha-beta-depleted transplantation in children. Molecular barcoding with unique molecular identifiers was used for the TCRbeta library. One entry per CDR3 protein results from TCRdb running MiXCR on the PCR reads. The sample records 450,000 to 500,000 distinct CDR3 sequences, around 13% being singletons. From germline, CDR1 is SQVTM and CDR2 ANQGSEA. The CDR3 consists of 12 residues. V lost 5 bases and J lost 2, with 10 bases in between. This sample comprised PBMCs from the stem cell graft donor, obtained from the stem cell graft. This rearrangement joins TRBV29-1 to TRBJ2-7; D ambiguous. The source of this sequence is a human donor who donated a stem cell graft to a child with combined immunodeficiency. The chain's CDR3 is CSVQSGPYEQYF. The CDR3 bases are TGCAGCGTTCAATCCGGACCCTACGAGCAGTACTTC.